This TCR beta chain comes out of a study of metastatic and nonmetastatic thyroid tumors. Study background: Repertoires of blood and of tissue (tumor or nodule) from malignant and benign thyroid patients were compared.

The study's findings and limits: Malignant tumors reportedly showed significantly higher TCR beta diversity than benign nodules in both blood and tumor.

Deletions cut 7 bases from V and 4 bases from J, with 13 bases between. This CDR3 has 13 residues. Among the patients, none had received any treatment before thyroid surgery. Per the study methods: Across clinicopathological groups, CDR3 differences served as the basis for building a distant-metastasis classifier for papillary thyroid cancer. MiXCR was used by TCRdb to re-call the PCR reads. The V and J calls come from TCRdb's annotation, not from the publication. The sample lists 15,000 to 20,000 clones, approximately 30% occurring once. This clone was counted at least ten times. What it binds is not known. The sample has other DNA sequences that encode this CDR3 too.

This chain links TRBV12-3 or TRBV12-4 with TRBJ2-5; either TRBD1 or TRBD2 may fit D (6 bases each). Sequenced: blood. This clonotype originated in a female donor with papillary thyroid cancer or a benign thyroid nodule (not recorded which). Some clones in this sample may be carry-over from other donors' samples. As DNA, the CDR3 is TGTGCCAGCAAAGGGGGGTCGGGAGAGACCCAGTACTTC. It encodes CASKGGSGETQYF.